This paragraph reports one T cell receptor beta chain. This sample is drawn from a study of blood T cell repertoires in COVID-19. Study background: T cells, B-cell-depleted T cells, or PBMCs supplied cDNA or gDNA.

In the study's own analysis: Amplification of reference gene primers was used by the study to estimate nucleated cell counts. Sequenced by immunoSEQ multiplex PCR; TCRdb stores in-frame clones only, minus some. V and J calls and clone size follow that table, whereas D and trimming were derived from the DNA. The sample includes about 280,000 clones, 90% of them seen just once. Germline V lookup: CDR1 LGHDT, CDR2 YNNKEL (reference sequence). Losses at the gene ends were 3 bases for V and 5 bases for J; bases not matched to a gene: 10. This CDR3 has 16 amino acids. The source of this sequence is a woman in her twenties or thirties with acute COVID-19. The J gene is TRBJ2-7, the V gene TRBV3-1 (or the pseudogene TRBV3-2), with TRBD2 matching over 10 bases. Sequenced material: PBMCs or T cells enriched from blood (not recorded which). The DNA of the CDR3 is TGTGCCAGCAGCCAGGGGGCTAGCGGGAGAACTGACGAGCAGTACTTC. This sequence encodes CASSQGASGRTDEQYF.